What follows is one TCR beta chain and its context. Its target is not known. These data belong to a study of T cells in Graves' hyperthyroidism and ophthalmopathy. Study summary: Sampling of peripheral blood happened at initial diagnosis, prior to any treatment.

Study-wide findings and caveats: Stable hyperthyroidism was told apart from ophthalmopathy by a model built on 13 V-J features. Most thyroid clonotypes expanded above 0.001 were also detected in blood. Prediction of ophthalmopathy progression came a median approximately 6.5 months pre-onset.

The CDR3 contains 17 residues. Germline CDR1 is SGHTA and CDR2 is FQGNSA. The V gene end was trimmed by 4 bases and the J gene end by 3 bases; junction bases not matched to a gene: 9. Researchers amplified the TCR beta CDR3 regions from RNA transcripts. Carried out on the TCR CDR3, a first-round RT-PCR used the HTBI primer set. TCRdb re-analysed the multiplex PCR reads in MiXCR, keeping a single row per CDR3 protein. The profile shows hundreds of thousands of distinct CDR3 sequences, over 35% of them singletons. The chain has TRBV7-2 and TRBJ2-5; 12 bases match TRBD2. This sequence originates from a man between 18 and 35 years old with Graves' hyperthyroidism. Sequences were obtained from blood. As DNA, the CDR3 is TGTGCCAGCAGCTCCTACCGACTAGCGGGGGCAGAAGAGACCCAGTACTTC. This codes for CASSSYRLAGAEETQYF.